The following is a TCR beta chain sequence with its context. Its antigen is unknown. With 60 Vbeta and 13 Jbeta primers, the PCR was carried out. Methods used by the authors: The count from a later analysis was roughly 80 million unique TCR beta chains, some 9.9 million of them shared. Sequencing was performed with immunoSEQ multiplex PCR; in TCRdb, only in-frame clones are kept and a portion is missing. V and J calls and clone size come straight from that table; D and trimming were deduced from the DNA. Here the sample table reports about 150,000 clones. Germline V CDR1 and CDR2: LGHNA, YNFKEQ. CDR3 length equals 21 residues. V gave up 0 bases and J gave up 4 bases; unmatched junction bases: 17. These data are taken from a study of cytomegalovirus exposure and HLA in healthy donors. The wider study: Early on, a data release was issued that held roughly 84 million unique TCRs from HLA-typed donors. The study placed roughly four fifths of its 398 genotyped donors in the Caucasian-associated ancestry cluster.

The study, taken as a whole, reports: What was likely a sequencing artifact was a cluster of highly shared sequence variants.

The receptor was isolated from a woman aged 50 to 65 in good health and CMV-seronegative. The rearrangement joins TRBV4-2 to TRBJ2-3, with 12 positions matching TRBD2. Sequences were obtained from PBMCs. The CDR3 region is CASSQDKSSGGAGYEADTQYF. DNA of the CDR3: TGTGCCAGCAGCCAAGACAAATCTAGCGGGGGGGCGGGTTACGAAGCAGATACGCAGTATTTT.